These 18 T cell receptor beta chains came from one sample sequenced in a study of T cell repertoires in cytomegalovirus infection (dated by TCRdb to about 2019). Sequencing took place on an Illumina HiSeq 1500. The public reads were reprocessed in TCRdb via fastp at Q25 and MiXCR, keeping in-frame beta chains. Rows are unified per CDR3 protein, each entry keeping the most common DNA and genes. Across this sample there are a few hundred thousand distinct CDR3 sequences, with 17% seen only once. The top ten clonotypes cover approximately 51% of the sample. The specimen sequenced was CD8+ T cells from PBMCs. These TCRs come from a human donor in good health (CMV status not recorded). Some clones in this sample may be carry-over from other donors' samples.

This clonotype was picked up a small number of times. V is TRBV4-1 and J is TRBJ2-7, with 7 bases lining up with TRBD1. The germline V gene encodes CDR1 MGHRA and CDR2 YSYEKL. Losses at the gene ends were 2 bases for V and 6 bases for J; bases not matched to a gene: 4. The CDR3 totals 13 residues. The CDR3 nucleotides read TGCGCCAGCAGCCAAACCCCAGGGGGCGAGCAGTACTTC. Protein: CASSQTPGGEQYF.

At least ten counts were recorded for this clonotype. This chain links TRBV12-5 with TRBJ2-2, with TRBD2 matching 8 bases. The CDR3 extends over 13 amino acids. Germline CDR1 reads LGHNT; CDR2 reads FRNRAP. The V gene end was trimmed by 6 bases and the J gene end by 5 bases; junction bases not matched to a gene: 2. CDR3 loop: CASGRLATGELFF. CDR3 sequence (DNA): TGTGCTAGTGGCCGACTAGCGACCGGGGAGCTGTTTTTT.

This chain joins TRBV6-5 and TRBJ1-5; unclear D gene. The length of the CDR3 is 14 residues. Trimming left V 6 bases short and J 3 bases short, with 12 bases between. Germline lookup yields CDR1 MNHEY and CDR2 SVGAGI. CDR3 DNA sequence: TGTGCCAGCAGCCCCCACACCTTCAATCAGCCCCAGCATTTT. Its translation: CASSPHTFNQPQHF.

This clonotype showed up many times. CDR3 in DNA: TGTGCCAGCACCCTCGGGCTAGCGGGGAGAAATTTCTACTTC. It codes for CASTLGLAGRNFYF. V usage is TRBV6-6 and J usage is TRBJ2-7; 9 bases match TRBD2. The germline CDR1 and CDR2 sequences are MNHNY and SVGAGI (reference sequence). The trim removed 7 bases at V and 13 bases at J, leaving 17 bases unmatched. The CDR3 runs 14 residues.

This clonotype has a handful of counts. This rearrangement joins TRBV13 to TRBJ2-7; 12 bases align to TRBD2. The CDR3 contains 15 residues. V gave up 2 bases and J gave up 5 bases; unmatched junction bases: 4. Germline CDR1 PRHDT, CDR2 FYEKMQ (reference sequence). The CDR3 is CASSLRLAGADEQYF. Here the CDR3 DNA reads TGTGCCAGCAGCTTAAGACTAGCGGGGGCCGACGAGCAGTACTTC.

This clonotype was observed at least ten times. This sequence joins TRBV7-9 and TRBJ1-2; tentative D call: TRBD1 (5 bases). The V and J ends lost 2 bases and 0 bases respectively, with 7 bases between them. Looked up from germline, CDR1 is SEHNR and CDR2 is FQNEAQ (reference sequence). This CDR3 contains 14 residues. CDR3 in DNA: TGTGCCAGCAGCTTAACGGGACCTAACTATGGCTACACCTTC. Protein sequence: CASSLTGPNYGYTF.

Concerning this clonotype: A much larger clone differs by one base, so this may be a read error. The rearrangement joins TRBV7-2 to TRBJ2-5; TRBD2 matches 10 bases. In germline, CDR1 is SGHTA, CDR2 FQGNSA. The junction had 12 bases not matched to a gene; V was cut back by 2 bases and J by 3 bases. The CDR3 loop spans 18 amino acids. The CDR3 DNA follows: TGTGCCAGCAGCTTAAGGCCCCCTCGGCTAGCGGGGGAAGAGACCCAGTACTTC. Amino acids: CASSLRPPRLAGEETQYF.

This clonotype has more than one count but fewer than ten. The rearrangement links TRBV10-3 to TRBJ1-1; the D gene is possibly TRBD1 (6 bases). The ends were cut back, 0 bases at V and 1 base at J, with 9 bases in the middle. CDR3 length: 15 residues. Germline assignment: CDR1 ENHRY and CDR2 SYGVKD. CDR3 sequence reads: CAISESAGANTEAFF. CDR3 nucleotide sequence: TGTGCCATCAGTGAGTCGGCAGGGGCGAACACTGAAGCTTTCTTT.

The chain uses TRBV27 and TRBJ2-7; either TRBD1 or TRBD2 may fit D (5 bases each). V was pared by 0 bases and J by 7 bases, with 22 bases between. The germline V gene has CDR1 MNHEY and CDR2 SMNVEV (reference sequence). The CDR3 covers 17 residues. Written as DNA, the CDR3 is TGTGCCAGCAGTTTATCGTCGGCCCAGGGACCTCTTGAGGAGCAGTACTTC. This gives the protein CASSLSSAQGPLEEQYF.

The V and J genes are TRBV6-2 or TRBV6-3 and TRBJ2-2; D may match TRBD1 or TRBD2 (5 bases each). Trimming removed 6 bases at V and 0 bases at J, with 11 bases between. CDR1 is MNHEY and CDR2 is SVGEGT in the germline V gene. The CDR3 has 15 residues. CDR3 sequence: CASRRDAANTGELFF. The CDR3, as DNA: TGTGCCAGCAGAAGGGACGCAGCGAACACCGGGGAGCTGTTTTTT.

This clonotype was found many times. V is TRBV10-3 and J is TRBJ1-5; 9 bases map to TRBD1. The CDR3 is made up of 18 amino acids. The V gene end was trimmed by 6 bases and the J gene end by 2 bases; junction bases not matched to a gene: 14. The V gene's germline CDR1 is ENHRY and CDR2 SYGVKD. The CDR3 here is CAIRTGGIHPWGNQPQHF. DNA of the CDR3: TGTGCCATCAGGACAGGGGGAATTCACCCGTGGGGCAATCAGCCCCAGCATTTT.

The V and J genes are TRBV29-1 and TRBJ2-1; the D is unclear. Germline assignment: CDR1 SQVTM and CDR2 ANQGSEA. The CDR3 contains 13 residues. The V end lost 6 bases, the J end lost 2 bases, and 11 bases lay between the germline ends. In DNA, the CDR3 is TGCAGCGTGGTCAGGCCGACCTACAATGAGCAGTTCTTC. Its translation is CSVVRPTYNEQFF.

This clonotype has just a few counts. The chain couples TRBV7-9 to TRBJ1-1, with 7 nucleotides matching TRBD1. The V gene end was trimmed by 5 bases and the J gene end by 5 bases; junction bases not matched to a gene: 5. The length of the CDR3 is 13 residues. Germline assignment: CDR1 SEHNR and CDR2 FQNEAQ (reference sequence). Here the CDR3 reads CASSPDRETEAFF. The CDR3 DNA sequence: TGTGCCAGCAGCCCCGACAGGGAAACTGAAGCTTTCTTT.

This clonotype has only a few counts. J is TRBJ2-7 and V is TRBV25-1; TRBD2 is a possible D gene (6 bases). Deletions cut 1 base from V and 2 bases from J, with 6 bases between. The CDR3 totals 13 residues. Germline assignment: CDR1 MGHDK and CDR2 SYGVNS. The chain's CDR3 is CASSEWGAYEQYF. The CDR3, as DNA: TGTGCCAGCAGTGAATGGGGGGCCTACGAGCAGTACTTC.

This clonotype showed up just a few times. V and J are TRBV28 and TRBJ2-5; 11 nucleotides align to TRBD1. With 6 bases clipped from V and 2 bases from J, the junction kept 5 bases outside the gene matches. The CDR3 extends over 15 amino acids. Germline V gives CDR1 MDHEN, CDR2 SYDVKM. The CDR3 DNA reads TGTGCCAGCAGGGGGACAGGGGGGCATCAAGAGACCCAGTACTTC. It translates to CASRGTGGHQETQYF.

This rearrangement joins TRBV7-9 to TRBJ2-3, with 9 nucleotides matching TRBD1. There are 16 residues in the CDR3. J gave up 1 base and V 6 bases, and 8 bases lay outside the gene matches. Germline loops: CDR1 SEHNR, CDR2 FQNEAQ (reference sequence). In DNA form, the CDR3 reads TGTGCCAGCAGACCCTCGGACAGGGGACGCACAGATACGCAGTATTTT. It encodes CASRPSDRGRTDTQYF.

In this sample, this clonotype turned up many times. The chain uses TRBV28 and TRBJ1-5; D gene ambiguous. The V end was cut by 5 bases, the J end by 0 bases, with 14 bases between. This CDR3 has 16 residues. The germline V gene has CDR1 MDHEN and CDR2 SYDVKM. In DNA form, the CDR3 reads TGTGCCAGCAGTCCCCCCGGACCTTATAGCAATCAGCCCCAGCATTTT. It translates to CASSPPGPYSNQPQHF. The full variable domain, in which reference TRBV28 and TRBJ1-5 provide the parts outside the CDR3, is DVKVTQSSRYLVKRTGEKVFLECVQDMDHENMFWYRQDPGLGLRLIYFSYDVKMKEKGDIPEGYSVSREKKERFSLILESASTNQTSMYLCASSPPGPYSNQPQHFGDGTRLSIL.

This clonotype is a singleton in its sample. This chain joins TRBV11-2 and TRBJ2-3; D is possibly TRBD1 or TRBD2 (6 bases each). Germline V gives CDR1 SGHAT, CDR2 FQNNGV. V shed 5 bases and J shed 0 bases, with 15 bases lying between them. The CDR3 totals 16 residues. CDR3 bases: TGTGCCAGCAGCCCAGGTCGGGGGCCCAGCACAGATACGCAGTATTTT. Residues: CASSPGRGPSTDTQYF.